The next 27 T cell receptor beta chains were all read from a single sample in a study of T cell responses to AZD1222 COVID-19 vaccine. Produced via immunoSEQ multiplex PCR; TCRdb's table is partial and in-frame only. The sample consists of 140,000 to 150,000 clones, 80% to 90% of them appearing once. The sample consisted of peripheral blood, taken on day 0 of AZD1222 vaccination. These receptors originate from an adult in good health.

This clone was seen a single time. V is TRBV6-1 and J is TRBJ1-5, with D perhaps matching TRBD1 (6 bases). The V gene's germline CDR1 is MNHNS and CDR2 SASEGT. The CDR3 runs to 19 residues. V lost 1 base to trimming and J lost 0 bases, with 19 bases between them. DNA for the CDR3: TGTGCCAGCAGTGAAGGGGGGGTAGGGACACGGTATAGCAATCAGCCCCAGCATTTT. It is translated as CASSEGGVGTRYSNQPQHF.

The chain is built from TRBV7-9 and TRBJ1-2; 7 positions agree with TRBD1. This CDR3 is built from 14 residues. The trim removed 0 bases at V and 9 bases at J, leaving 7 bases unmatched. Germline CDR1 and CDR2: SEHNR and FQNEAQ (reference sequence). The CDR3 loop reads CASSLAAGGISYTF. The DNA for the CDR3 is TGTGCCAGCAGCTTAGCAGCAGGGGGGATTAGCTACACCTTC.

The CDR3 coding sequence is TGTGCCAGCAGCCGAGGATCAGACTTCCCCCTCCACTTT. Its protein is CASSRGSDFPLHF. The rearrangement joins TRBV3-1 (or the pseudogene TRBV3-2) to TRBJ1-6; D is ambiguous. This CDR3 has 13 amino acids. The V end was cut by 4 bases, the J end by 13 bases, with 14 bases between. Germline V CDR1 and CDR2: LGHDT, YNNKEL (reference sequence).

V and J are TRBV25-1 and TRBJ1-1; possible D gene TRBD1, 5 bases. Looked up from germline, CDR1 is MGHDK and CDR2 is SYGVNS. The CDR3 extends over 13 amino acids. Trimming pared 4 bases from V and 11 bases from J, leaving 17 bases between. CDR3 sequence: CASSVLGGMDAFF. The CDR3 coding sequence is TGTGCCAGCAGTGTCCTCGGGGGGATGGACGCTTTCTTT. The full variable domain, completed using reference TRBV25-1 and TRBJ1-1, is EADIYQTPRYLVIGTGKKITLECSQTMGHDKMYWYQQDPGMELHLIHYSYGVNSTEKGDLSSESTVSRIRTEHFPLTLESARPSHTSQYLCASSVLGGMDAFFGQGTRLTVV.

The J gene is TRBJ1-2, the V gene TRBV6-5; no definite D call. This CDR3 comprises 11 residues. Trimming removed 8 bases from V and 8 bases from J, with 12 bases in between. Germline V gives CDR1 MNHEY, CDR2 SVGAGI. The CDR3 loop is CASGTMPGYTF. CDR3 nucleotide sequence: TGTGCCAGCGGCACTATGCCGGGCTACACCTTC.

The chain is built from TRBV7-9 and TRBJ2-1; D ambiguous. Between the trimmed V and J ends, which lost 1 base and 6 bases, there was a span of 4 bases. The CDR3 covers 12 residues. Germline V gene lookup returns CDR1 SEHNR and CDR2 FQNEAQ (reference sequence). The CDR3 DNA follows: TGTGCCAGCAGCTTAGGGACCAATGAGCAGTTCTTC. Its translation: CASSLGTNEQFF.

DNA for the CDR3: TGTGCCAGCCAAGGGTCCTCCTTTAACCGCGAGCAGTACTTC. Its translation: CASQGSSFNREQYF. The chain combines TRBV2 with TRBJ2-7; D gene ambiguous. V lost 8 bases, J lost 6 bases, and 20 bases lay in between. The CDR3 extends over 14 amino acids. CDR1 and CDR2 from the germline V gene are SNHLY and FYNNEI.

V usage is TRBV28 and J usage is TRBJ2-7, with 8 bases aligning to TRBD1. J gave up 5 bases and V 4 bases, and 10 bases lay outside the gene matches. CDR3 length equals 15 residues. Per germline, CDR1 MDHEN and CDR2 SYDVKM. In DNA, the CDR3 is TGTGCCAGCAGTTCGGGTGTGGCAGGGGGCGACGAGCAGTACTTC. It yields the protein CASSSGVAGGDEQYF.

The chain uses TRBV6-5 and TRBJ1-4; D gene uncertain. V shed 3 bases and J shed 6 bases, with 11 bases lying between them. CDR3 size: 14 residues. CDR1 is MNHEY, CDR2 SVGAGI, per germline. The CDR3 DNA follows: TGTGCCAGCAGTTATGGGGAGGTCGATGAAAAACTGTTTTTT. Its translation: CASSYGEVDEKLFF.

The sample holds a few counts of this clone. V and J are TRBV4-1 and TRBJ2-1, with unresolved D. Germline-derived CDR1 and CDR2 are MGHRA and YSYEKL. This CDR3 contains 11 residues. The V gene lost 6 bases and the J gene lost 4 bases, with 4 bases spanning the gap. The CDR3 region is CASRQYNEQFF. DNA for the CDR3: TGCGCCAGCAGGCAATACAATGAGCAGTTCTTC.

The rearrangement uses TRBV15 and TRBJ2-7; TRBD1 agrees at 7 bases. V lost 0 bases, J lost 6 bases, and 11 bases stayed unmatched. The CDR3 sequence is 16 residues long. Germline V CDR1 and CDR2: LNHNV, YYDKDF (reference sequence). The CDR3 DNA follows: TGTGCCACCAGCAGAGAAGGGGGCCCTTTTGGGTCCGAGCAGTACTTC. Protein product: CATSREGGPFGSEQYF.

This rearrangement joins TRBV19 to TRBJ2-6; D is perhaps TRBD1 (5 bases). Trimming cost V 4 bases and J 0 bases, with 10 bases left between them. This CDR3 region has 16 residues. Germline CDR1 and CDR2: LNHDA and SQIVND (reference sequence). The CDR3 bases are TGTGCCAGTAGTAGGGGCTTGGGCTCTGGGGCCAACGTCCTGACTTTC. It encodes CASSRGLGSGANVLTF.

The chain uses TRBV28 and TRBJ1-2; tentative D call: TRBD1 (5 bases). The CDR3 runs 13 residues. The V gene lost 3 bases and the J gene lost 8 bases, with 13 bases spanning the gap. Germline V gives CDR1 MDHEN, CDR2 SYDVKM. In nucleotides, the CDR3 is TGTGCCAGCAGTTTTCGGGACGGGGTAGGCTACACCTTC. Translation: CASSFRDGVGYTF.

The chain recombines TRBV29-1 with TRBJ2-7; TRBD2 is a possible D gene (5 bases). V dropped 1 base and J dropped 1 base, with 20 bases sitting between them. The CDR3 has 17 amino acids. Germline loops: CDR1 SQVTM, CDR2 ANQGSEA. In DNA form, the CDR3 reads TGCAGCGTTGAAGCAGGAGAGCTAGCAGCTCATTCCTACGAGCAGTACTTC. Protein sequence: CSVEAGELAAHSYEQYF.

This chain links TRBV30 with TRBJ1-2; 7 nucleotides align to TRBD1. From germline, CDR1 is GTSNPN and CDR2 SVGIG (reference sequence). The CDR3 is made up of 14 amino acids. Unmatched junction bases numbered 10, after V lost 5 bases and J lost 4 bases. The CDR3 DNA sequence: TGTGCCTGGGAAAAAGACAGGGACATCTATGGCTACACCTTC. Its protein is CAWEKDRDIYGYTF.

This clone appeared once. The J gene is TRBJ1-1, the V gene TRBV9; possibly TRBD1 for D (6 bases). Trimming cost V 3 bases and J 0 bases, with 12 bases left between them. The germline CDR1 and CDR2 sequences are SGDLS and YYNGEE. This CDR3 contains 15 residues. CDR3 DNA sequence: TGTGCCAGCAGCGCTCGACAGGTTTTGAACACTGAAGCTTTCTTT. It translates to CASSARQVLNTEAFF.

The chain carries TRBV6-4 and TRBJ2-3, with TRBD2 identical over 7 bases. Germline loops: CDR1 MRHNA, CDR2 SNTAGT. This CDR3 has 16 residues. V was clipped by 0 bases and J by 3 bases; unmatched bases: 6. CDR3 coding DNA: TGTGCCAGCAGTGACTCGGCTGGGGGAGGGACAGATACGCAGTATTTT. Residues: CASSDSAGGGTDTQYF.

This chain links TRBV11-2 with TRBJ2-1; 8 positions agree with TRBD2. V was clipped by 5 bases and J by 12 bases; unmatched bases: 9. Germline-derived CDR1 and CDR2 are SGHAT and FQNNGV. CDR3 length: 13 residues. CDR3 DNA: TGTGCCAGCAGCCGGGGTAGCGGGGAGGGGCAGTTCTTC. It encodes CASSRGSGEGQFF. The full variable domain, completed using reference TRBV11-2 and TRBJ2-1, is EAGVAQSPRYKIIEKRQSVAFWCNPISGHATLYWYQQILGQGPKLLIQFQNNGVVDDSQLPKDRFSAERLKGVDSTLKIQPAKLEDSAVYLCASSRGSGEGQFFGPGTRLTVL.

The gene calls are TRBV28 and TRBJ2-7; the D is unclear. Per germline, CDR1 MDHEN and CDR2 SYDVKM. The CDR3 is 14 residues long. V was shortened by 2 bases and J by 7 bases, with 15 bases between the two germline ends. CDR3 region: CASSLGNSLTEQYF. CDR3 coding DNA: TGTGCCAGCAGTTTAGGGAATAGTTTGACTGAGCAGTACTTC.

This clone was seen more than once but under ten times. The chain recombines TRBV25-1 with TRBJ2-7, with D possibly TRBD2 on 5 matching bases. The CDR3 totals 14 residues. V lost 4 bases and J lost 7, with 17 bases in between. Germline CDR1 is MGHDK and CDR2 is SYGVNS. DNA for the CDR3: TGTGCCAGCAGTGGAGGTCCTGGACCGGGGGAGCAGTACTTC. This sequence encodes CASSGGPGPGEQYF.

The CDR3 here is CSASDGGADTQYF. The CDR3 DNA sequence: TGCAGTGCTAGTGATGGGGGTGCAGATACGCAGTATTTT. The J gene is TRBJ2-3, the V gene TRBV20-1; D is perhaps TRBD1 or TRBD2 (5 bases each). Trimming took 3 bases from V and 4 from J, leaving 11 bases between them. The germline V gene encodes CDR1 DFQATT and CDR2 SNEGSKA (reference sequence). The CDR3 runs to 13 residues.

To note about this clone: Being one base from a much bigger clone, this may be a read error. The chain is built from TRBV28 and TRBJ2-2; the D gene could be TRBD1 or TRBD2 (5 bases each). The CDR3 extends over 15 amino acids. V lost 3 bases and J 5 bases, leaving 13 bases between the germline ends. CDR1 MDHEN and CDR2 SYDVKM come from the germline V gene. Here the CDR3 DNA reads TGTGCCAGCAGTTTCGGCAGGGAGCTTACCGGGGAGCTGTTTTTT. Translated: CASSFGRELTGELFF.

The chain carries TRBV9 and TRBJ1-1, with D perhaps matching TRBD1 (6 bases). The V end lost 3 bases, the J end lost 4 bases, and 10 bases lay between the germline ends. CDR1 SGDLS and CDR2 YYNGEE come from the germline V gene. This CDR3 contains 13 residues. The CDR3 DNA reads as TGTGCCAGCAGCGCCGGACAGTCCACTGAAGCTTTCTTT. Translated: CASSAGQSTEAFF.

The J gene is TRBJ2-2, the V gene TRBV27; 7 nucleotides agree with TRBD1. The CDR3 loop spans 18 amino acids. V was pared by 4 bases and J by 1 base, with 12 bases of the junction left unmatched. Germline CDR1 MNHEY, CDR2 SMNVEV (reference sequence). CDR3 sequence reads: CASSSPPSWTGNTGELFF. For the CDR3, the DNA is TGTGCCAGCAGTTCACCCCCCTCCTGGACAGGGAACACCGGGGAGCTGTTTTTT.

The gene calls are TRBV5-4 and TRBJ1-4; D ambiguous. This CDR3 has 16 amino acids. The germline V gene has CDR1 SGHNT and CDR2 YYREEE (reference sequence). V was pared by 1 base and J by 3 bases, with 13 bases between. Here the CDR3 DNA reads TGTGCCAGCAGCTTGTCAGACCTCGCGGCTAATGAAAAACTGTTTTTT. Protein: CASSLSDLAANEKLFF.

This chain joins TRBV21-1 and TRBJ1-4. TRBV21-1 is marked as a pseudogene. The length of the CDR3 is 16 residues. Written as DNA, the CDR3 is TGTGCCAGCAGCGACTCCGCCTACGTCGGACTTGAAAAACTGTTTTTT. Amino acid sequence: CASSDSAYVGLEKLFF.

This clone occurred once. CDR3 protein: CASSQQAGNTEAFF. DNA of the CDR3: TGTGCCAGCTCCCAACAGGCGGGGAACACTGAAGCTTTCTTT. The chain joins TRBV14 to TRBJ1-1; TRBD1 might be the D (5 bases). Trimming removed 8 bases at V and 1 base at J, with 14 bases between. This CDR3 comprises 14 residues. From germline, CDR1 is SGHDN and CDR2 FVKESK.